The next 26 T cell receptor beta chains were all read from a single sample in a study of blood T cell repertoires in COVID-19. TCRdb's copy holds only in-frame clones and misses some; the assay was immunoSEQ multiplex PCR. This sample has some 220,000 clones, with roughly 85% found just once. The sequenced sample was PBMCs or T cells enriched from blood (not recorded which). These receptors all come from a woman aged 40 to 50 with acute COVID-19.

The CDR3 region is CASSETGVGIQYF. The CDR3 DNA reads as TGTGCCAGCAGTGAGACAGGGGTCGGCATTCAGTACTTC. This chain joins TRBV9 and TRBJ2-4; 8 nucleotides line up with TRBD1. The germline CDR1 and CDR2 sequences are SGDLS and YYNGEE. The CDR3 loop spans 13 amino acids. J lost 9 bases, V lost 5 bases, and 7 bases had no gene match.

The CDR3 DNA sequence: TGTGCCAGCAGCAAAAGGGGGCCTAACTATGGCTACACCTTC. This codes for CASSKRGPNYGYTF. The V gene is TRBV3-1 (or the pseudogene TRBV3-2), the J gene TRBJ1-2; 7 bases align to TRBD1. The CDR3 runs to 14 residues. Per germline, CDR1 LGHDT and CDR2 YNNKEL (reference sequence). J gave up 0 bases and V 5 bases, and 3 bases lay outside the gene matches.

The V gene is TRBV2, the J gene TRBJ1-1, with D hard to call. Germline V lookup: CDR1 SNHLY, CDR2 FYNNEI. Between the trimmed V and J ends, which lost 7 bases and 5 bases, there was a span of 17 bases. This CDR3 region has 14 residues. The CDR3 nucleotides read TGTGCCAGCAAAGCGGTCCTCTCCGGGACTGAAGCTTTCTTT. Its protein is CASKAVLSGTEAFF.

The sample holds a few counts of this clone. The J gene is TRBJ1-6, the V gene TRBV5-1; D remains unclear. From germline, CDR1 is SGHRS and CDR2 YFSETQ. CDR3 length: 16 amino acids. Deletions cut 4 bases from V and 7 bases from J, with 18 bases between. The CDR3 coding sequence is TGCGCCAGCAGCCTGCGTCCCGACGGGAGGAATTCACCCCTCCACTTT. Protein product: CASSLRPDGRNSPLHF. The full variable domain, rest sourced from reference TRBV5-1 and TRBJ1-6, is KAGVTQTPRYLIKTRGQQVTLSCSPISGHRSVSWYQQTPGQGLQFLFEYFSETQRNKGNFPGRFSGRQFSNSRSEMNVSTLELGDSALYLCASSLRPDGRNSPLHFGNGTRLTVT.

The genes are TRBV3-1 (or the pseudogene TRBV3-2) and TRBJ2-3; TRBD2 matches 7 bases. CDR3 length: 14 amino acids. Trimming removed 6 bases from V and 4 bases from J; junction bases left unmatched: 7. Germline V gene sequence: CDR1 LGHDT, CDR2 YNNKEL (reference sequence). The CDR3 nucleotides read TGTGCCAGCAGACGTATCCTAGCGGCAGATACGCAGTATTTT. Its translation: CASRRILAADTQYF.

V is TRBV7-8 and J is TRBJ1-2; D is possibly TRBD1 (5 bases). With 5 bases removed from V and 1 base from J, the gap between germline ends came to 11 bases. The CDR3 covers 14 residues. CDR1 SGHVS and CDR2 FQNEAQ come from the germline V gene. Here the CDR3 DNA reads TGTGCCAGCAGCCTCAGGGAGGGTAACTATGGCTACACCTTC. This codes for CASSLREGNYGYTF.

CDR3 DNA sequence: TGTGCCAGCAAGGGGGGGGGTCATTCACCCCTCCACTTT. Protein: CASKGGGHSPLHF. The chain joins TRBV14 to TRBJ1-6, with a tentative D call TRBD1 (6 bases). The CDR3 has 13 amino acids. The V and J ends lost 7 bases and 8 bases respectively, with 12 bases between them. Germline CDR1 and CDR2: SGHDN and FVKESK.

This clone was counted a few times. The V and J genes are TRBV2 and TRBJ1-1; the match to TRBD1 covers 7 bases. Germline loops: CDR1 SNHLY, CDR2 FYNNEI. The CDR3 spans 14 residues. V shed 7 bases and J 4 bases; nucleotides not matched to a gene: 9. The CDR3 sequence: CASNIQGFSTEAFF. The DNA for the CDR3 is TGTGCCAGCAATATACAGGGGTTTAGCACTGAAGCTTTCTTT.

This clone was recorded once. The gene calls are TRBV15 and TRBJ1-6; a weak D match, TRBD1 (6 bases). CDR1 is LNHNV and CDR2 is YYDKDF in the germline V gene (reference sequence). The CDR3 is made up of 15 amino acids. Trimming cost V 5 bases and J 6 bases, with 14 bases left between them. The CDR3 sequence is CATSGGGAGNSPLHF. The CDR3 coding sequence is TGTGCCACCAGCGGCGGGGGGGCGGGTAATTCACCCCTCCACTTT.

The chain has TRBV6-5 and TRBJ2-2; no clear D. The CDR3 consists of 15 residues. Germline CDR1 reads MNHEY; CDR2 reads SVGAGI. V lost 2 bases and J lost 6, with 13 bases in between. The CDR3 coding sequence is TGTGCCAGCAGTTACGGGCCCCTTCACTCCGGGGAGCTGTTTTTT. Translated: CASSYGPLHSGELFF.

Turning to this clone: Other DNA variants within this sample encode the same CDR3. In DNA form, the CDR3 reads TGTGCCAGTAGTATAACAGCGAACACTGAAGCTTTCTTT. Translation gives CASSITANTEAFF. The chain links TRBV19 to TRBJ1-1; unclear D gene. V was clipped by 2 bases and J by 1 base, with 5 bases between them. Germline V CDR1 and CDR2: LNHDA, SQIVND (reference sequence). The CDR3 sequence is 13 residues long.

The chain combines TRBV2 with TRBJ1-5; weak D call: TRBD1 (6 bases). V lost 7 bases to trimming and J lost 0 bases, with 19 bases between them. The CDR3 extends over 17 amino acids. The germline gives CDR1 SNHLY, CDR2 FYNNEI. CDR3 nucleotide sequence: TGTGCCAGCAATAACGACAGGTTGGGGGATAGCAATCAGCCCCAGCATTTT. It specifies CASNNDRLGDSNQPQHF.

This clone qualifies as medium-sized. This rearrangement joins TRBV6-5 to TRBJ1-3; possible D gene TRBD1, 6 bases. V was clipped by 5 bases and J by 5 bases, with 10 bases between them. The CDR3 has 13 amino acids. In germline, CDR1 is MNHEY, CDR2 SVGAGI. CDR3 bases: TGTGCCAGCAGTCAGGGGCCCAGAAACACCATATATTTT. This gives the protein CASSQGPRNTIYF.

To note about this clone: Other nucleotide sequences from this sample produce the same CDR3. This chain joins TRBV7-3 and TRBJ1-1; no clear D. Per germline, CDR1 SGHTA and CDR2 FQGTGA. This CDR3 has 13 amino acids. The V and J ends lost 5 bases and 0 bases respectively, with 7 bases between them. The CDR3 protein is CASSPYLNTEAFF. DNA of the CDR3: TGTGCCAGCAGCCCTTATTTGAACACTGAAGCTTTCTTT.

The gene calls are TRBV19 and TRBJ1-1; D unclear. Trimming stripped 3 bases from V and 6 bases from J, with 14 bases between. Germline lookup yields CDR1 LNHDA and CDR2 SQIVND (reference sequence). The CDR3 totals 14 residues. The CDR3 reads CASSIPPPSAEAFF. In DNA form, the CDR3 reads TGTGCCAGTAGTATCCCACCCCCCAGCGCTGAAGCTTTCTTT.

This clone was seen only once. The rearrangement uses TRBV6-6 and TRBJ1-6; no firm D call. V was pared by 2 bases and J by 7 bases, with 9 bases between. Germline V gene sequence: CDR1 MNHNY, CDR2 SVGAGI (reference sequence). The CDR3 spans 14 residues. The CDR3 loop reads CASSYSGENSPLHF. The CDR3 coding sequence is TGTGCCAGCAGTTACAGCGGGGAGAATTCACCCCTCCACTTT.

V usage is TRBV30 and J usage is TRBJ1-4; 9 positions agree with TRBD1. V was clipped by 5 bases and J by 7 bases; unmatched bases: 5. The CDR3 consists of 13 residues. Germline CDR1 GTSNPN, CDR2 SVGIG (reference sequence). Written as DNA, the CDR3 is TGTGCCTGGCTCGGACAGGGGAGTGAAAAACTGTTTTTT. Its protein product is CAWLGQGSEKLFF.

This chain joins TRBV5-1 and TRBJ1-2, with 10 bases identical to TRBD1. The length of the CDR3 is 15 residues. J was trimmed by 3 bases and V by 0 bases; bases with no gene match: 2. Germline V gives CDR1 SGHRS, CDR2 YFSETQ. Written as DNA, the CDR3 is TGCGCCAGCAGCTTGGCGGGGACAGGGGACTATGGCTACACCTTC. Its protein product is CASSLAGTGDYGYTF.

This sequence joins TRBV7-2 and TRBJ1-5, with a possible D match to TRBD1 (5 bases). The V and J ends lost 3 bases and 7 bases respectively, with 10 bases between them. This CDR3 is built from 13 residues. The V gene's germline CDR1 is SGHTA and CDR2 FQGNSA. CDR3 DNA sequence: TGTGCCAGCAGCTTTCAGGGAAAACAGCCCCAGCATTTT. This translates into CASSFQGKQPQHF. Filled out from reference TRBV7-2 and TRBJ1-5, the complete variable domain reads GAGVSQSPSNKVTEKGKDVELRCDPISGHTALYWYRQSLGQGLEFLIYFQGNSAPDKSGLPSDRFSAERTGGSVSTLTIQRTQQEDSAVYLCASSFQGKQPQHFGDGTRLSIL.

This clone appeared a few times. J is TRBJ1-2 and V is TRBV5-6, with TRBD1 matching 10 bases. The CDR3 spans 14 residues. The V gene end was trimmed by 4 bases and the J gene end by 2 bases; junction bases not matched to a gene: 2. The germline CDR1 and CDR2 sequences are SGHDT and YYEEEE. For the CDR3, the DNA is TGTGCCAGCAGCGGGGACAGGGGAAACTATGGCTACACCTTC. Encoded protein: CASSGDRGNYGYTF.

This clone was observed once. V and J are TRBV5-5 and TRBJ1-4; D may be TRBD1 (6 bases). V was clipped by 4 bases and J by 0 bases, with 13 bases between them. Germline CDR1 and CDR2: SGHKS and YYEKEE (reference sequence). This CDR3 has 16 amino acids. The CDR3 bases are TGTGCCAGCAGCCCATCGGACAGCTCAACTAATGAAAAACTGTTTTTT. Translated: CASSPSDSSTNEKLFF.

This clone was seen a single time. The J gene is TRBJ1-6, the V gene TRBV19, with D possibly TRBD1 on 5 matching bases. Trimming took off 7 bases at V and 8 bases at J, with 21 bases between the two ends. This CDR3 is 16 amino acids long. The germline V gene encodes CDR1 LNHDA and CDR2 SQIVND (reference sequence). This CDR3 is CASTPGGVHLDSPLHF. The CDR3 DNA reads as TGTGCCAGTACCCCCGGGGGGGTTCACCTTGATTCACCCCTCCACTTT.

With respect to this clone: Other DNA sequences in this specimen translate into the identical CDR3. The chain's CDR3 is CASSLAGAQTSGNTIYF. Written as DNA, the CDR3 is TGTGCCAGCAGCTTAGCAGGGGCCCAAACTTCTGGAAACACCATATATTTT. The rearrangement joins TRBV7-8 to TRBJ1-3, with D possibly TRBD1 on 5 matching bases. The CDR3 length is 17 residues. Trimming took off 0 bases at V and 1 base at J, with 13 bases between the two ends. Germline V gene lookup returns CDR1 SGHVS and CDR2 FQNEAQ.

The chain couples TRBV15 to TRBJ2-4; 8 bases are a match to TRBD1. CDR1 is LNHNV and CDR2 is YYDKDF in the germline V gene (reference sequence). The CDR3 covers 18 residues. V lost 3 bases, J lost 1 base, and 11 bases stayed unmatched. DNA of the CDR3: TGTGCCACCAGCAGTTCAAACCAGGGGGCATGGGCCAAAAACATTCAGTACTTC. Its protein is CATSSSNQGAWAKNIQYF.

The chain joins TRBV3-1 (or the pseudogene TRBV3-2) to TRBJ1-2; D is ambiguous. This CDR3 has 14 residues. Trimming stripped 6 bases from V and 8 bases from J, with 19 bases between. Germline CDR1 and CDR2: LGHDT and YNNKEL (reference sequence). The CDR3 reads CASSGYSPRTGYTF. The CDR3 DNA follows: TGTGCCAGCAGTGGTTATTCGCCCAGAACGGGCTACACCTTC.

The J gene is TRBJ1-3, the V gene TRBV6-6; TRBD1 might be the D (5 bases). Looked up from germline, CDR1 is MNHNY and CDR2 is SVGAGI (reference sequence). This CDR3 contains 15 residues. V was cut by 3 bases and J by 0 bases, with 9 bases left in between. DNA of the CDR3: TGTGCCAGCAGTTATGGTCAGGGCTCTGGAAACACCATATATTTT. Its translation is CASSYGQGSGNTIYF.